This T cell receptor (beta chain) stems from a study of T cells after yellow fever vaccination. The junction had 4 bases not matched to a gene; V was cut back by 3 bases and J by 5 bases. The germline CDR1 and CDR2 sequences are KGHSH and LQKENI. The CDR3 sequence is 15 residues long. Each CDR3 protein gets one entry after TCRdb re-called the 5' RACE reads with MiXCR. The sample lists a few hundred thousand distinct CDR3 sequences; roughly 4.3% were seen once. In its sample, this clonotype was seen a few times. The sample was PBMCs, taken 15 days after the yellow fever booster vaccination. The clonotype comes from a man between 18 and 29 years old who received the YFV17D yellow fever vaccine. V is TRBV18 and J is TRBJ1-6; TRBD1 matches at 7 bases. This CDR3 reads CASSPRQGDNSPLHF. CDR3 nucleotide sequence: TGTGCCAGCTCACCGCGACAGGGAGATAATTCACCCCTCCACTTT. The full variable domain, rest sourced from reference TRBV18 and TRBJ1-6, is NAGVMQNPRHLVRRRGQEARLRCSPMKGHSHVYWYRQLPEEGLKFMVYLQKENIIDESGMPKERFSAEFPKEGPSILRIQQVVRGDSAAYFCASSPRQGDNSPLHFGNGTRLTVT.